This T cell receptor (beta chain) was observed in a study of T-cell reconstitution after alpha-beta-depleted transplantation in children. The CDR3 consists of 13 residues. Germline V CDR1 and CDR2: SGHRS, YFSETQ. Trimming shortened V by 3 bases and J by 6 bases, and 11 bases separated the two germline ends. This clonotype was counted at least ten times. Unique molecular identifiers were incorporated during preparation of the TCRbeta library. Each CDR3 protein gets one entry after TCRdb re-called the PCR reads with MiXCR. Among roughly 500,000 distinct CDR3 sequences listed, approximately 32% were seen once.

The material was PBMCs from the stem cell graft donor, obtained from the stem cell graft. The sequence was obtained from a human donor who donated a stem cell graft to a child with aplastic anemia. The chain is built from TRBV5-1 and TRBJ2-3; D gene unclear. The CDR3 DNA sequence: TGCGCCAGCAGCTACGTATTAGGGGATACGCAGTATTTT. This gives the protein CASSYVLGDTQYF.